This TCR beta chain is from a study of Ad26.COV2.S vaccination and SARS-CoV-2 variants. The wider study: Ad26.COV2.S arm of COV1001 included the donor.

The V end lost 3 bases, the J end lost 10 bases, and 17 bases lay between the germline ends. This CDR3 has 14 amino acids. Germline values: CDR1 SGHRS, CDR2 YFSETQ. This clone has only a few counts. Its antigen is as yet unknown. As for treatment: 15 to 20 received Ad26.COV2.S at low or high dose, single or two shots; five or six received placebo; per-sample allocation not given. Specimens were obtained on day 63 following the first vaccine or placebo injection. The protocol was immunoSEQ multiplex PCR, while the TCRdb copy is restricted to in-frame clones and leaves out a portion. The sample holds 300,000 to 400,000 clones, more than 70% seen once. Whole-study results and caveats: Researchers cautioned that TCR breadth and depth analyses may have underestimated total T cell responses. Considerable breadth of spike-specific CD8+ and CD4+ T cell responses has reportedly been documented following vaccination.

Sample: peripheral blood, taken in a trial of Ad26.COV2.S vaccine versus placebo. This sequence joins TRBV5-1 and TRBJ2-1; maybe TRBD2 (5 bases). The sequence came from a person aged 18 to 59 who received the Ad26.COV2.S COVID-19 vaccine or a placebo. CDR3 in DNA: TGCGCCAGCAGCTGGGGAGATCTTGGTCGGGAGCAGTTCTTC. It encodes CASSWGDLGREQFF.